Given below is one T cell receptor (beta chain) in context. Its antigen remains unidentified. The sample holds no much larger clone one base away, and base qualities are not on file. This entry comes from a study of blood T cell repertoires in COVID-19 (dated by TCRdb to 2019 to 2021). About the full investigation: Samples from collaborators originated in the United States, Italy and Spain and spanned both the acute and convalescent phases of COVID-19. Subjects who had been exposed to COVID-19, were actively infected with it, or had recovered from it provided the deeply sampled blood TCRbeta repertoires that made up the dataset. The repertoires were made available in a free public database intended to serve as a resource for research on the immune response to SARS-CoV-2. Where HLA class I and class II types were available, the types were taken from metadata supplied by the sample provider, not from assay-based typing. The prospective study material was composed of cDNA or gDNA derived from T cells, B-cell-depleted T cells, or PBMCs. Samples were obtained from the ongoing ImmuneRACE study (first 160 participants) and from about 1,300 subjects provided by 6 global collaborators. The sample metadata nearly always contained a de-identified subject ID, COVID-19 status, age in years and sex.

Broader findings and caveats from the paper: How much clinical and demographic metadata was included differed by source and by participant, and the metadata was provided uncurated.

Each collaborating institution followed its own protocols to collect whole blood in K2EDTA tubes. For TCRbeta analysis, collaborators shipped samples in one of three forms: frozen whole blood, isolated PBMCs, or DNA extracted from either of those sample types. TCRbeta CDR3 regions were amplified from genomic DNA using the immunoSEQ Assay, a bias-controlled multiplex PCR. Per the authors' processing: The number of nucleated cells in each sample was estimated from the amplification of reference gene primers within the assay. To quantify the absolute abundance of each unique TCRbeta CDR3 rearrangement, sequence reads were collapsed and filtered. For each sample, productive Simpson clonality was calculated by taking the square root of Simpson's diversity index across productive rearrangements. Drawn from immuneACCESS, this table holds only the in-frame rearrangements with V and J called that TCRdb kept. Clones are partly lost; checked studies trace under half to an unresolved V gene and leave the rest unexplained. The DNA gave D and trimming, while V, J and clone size come from that table. This sample has some 320,000 clones in its table, and 85% of those were observed once. The top ten constitute approximately 7.5% of the sample.

V drops 2 bases and J drops 1 base, leaving 8 bases in between. CDR3 length: 14 amino acids, cysteine to phenylalanine. The kept DNA is CDR3 alone, 42 bases in frame from the first base. The germline V gene encodes CDR1 WSHSY and CDR2 SAAADI. In this chain, TRBV10-2 is recombined with TRBJ1-1; a weak D assignment points to TRBD1 (6 bases agree). Sequenced input: peripheral blood. The receptor's source is a human donor in a cohort sampled during active COVID-19. The nucleotide sequence reads TGCGCCAGCAGTGAGAGGGGGGGGAACACTGAAGCTTTCTTT. Translated, it gives CASSERGGNTEAFF.